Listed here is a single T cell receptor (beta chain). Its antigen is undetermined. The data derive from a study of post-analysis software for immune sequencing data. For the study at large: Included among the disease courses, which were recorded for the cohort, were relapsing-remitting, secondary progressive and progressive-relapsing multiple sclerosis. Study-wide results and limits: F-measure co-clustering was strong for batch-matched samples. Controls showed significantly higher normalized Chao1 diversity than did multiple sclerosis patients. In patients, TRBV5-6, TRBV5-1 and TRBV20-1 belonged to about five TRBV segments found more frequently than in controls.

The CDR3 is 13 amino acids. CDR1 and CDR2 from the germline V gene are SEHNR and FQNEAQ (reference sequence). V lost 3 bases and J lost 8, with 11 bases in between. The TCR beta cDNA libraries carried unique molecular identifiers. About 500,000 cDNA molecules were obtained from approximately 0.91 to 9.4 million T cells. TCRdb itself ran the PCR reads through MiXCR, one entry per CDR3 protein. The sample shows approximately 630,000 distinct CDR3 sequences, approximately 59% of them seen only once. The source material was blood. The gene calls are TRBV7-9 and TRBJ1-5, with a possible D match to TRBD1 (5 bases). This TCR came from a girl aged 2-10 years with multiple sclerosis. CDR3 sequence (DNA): TGTGCCAGCAGCTTTTGGATGGGGGAGCCCCAGCATTTT. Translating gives CASSFWMGEPQHF.